This T cell receptor beta chain was sequenced for a study of cytomegalovirus exposure and HLA in healthy donors. The overall study: Genotyping of hundreds of donors showed that approximately 83% belonged to the Caucasian-associated ancestry cluster.

This PCR relied on a set of 60 Vbeta primers and 13 Jbeta primers. Assay: immunoSEQ multiplex PCR; the TCRdb copy retains only in-frame clones and omits some. The table has 200,000 or so clones, around 86% seen once; the top ten hold approximately 2.5%. About this clone itself: Its antigen is not known.

Study-level results: CMV serostatus alone was available as immune exposure information.

Germline CDR1 SQVTM, CDR2 ANQGSEA. The CDR3 contains 13 residues. Between the trimmed V and J ends, which lost 6 bases and 4 bases, there was a span of 15 bases. The chain uses TRBV29-1 and TRBJ2-5, with D maybe TRBD1 (6 bases). Sample: PBMCs. The sequence was obtained from a woman aged 40 to 55 in good health and CMV-seronegative. The CDR3 coding sequence is TGCAGCGTGGGGGCAGTTTTGGTAGAGACCCAGTACTTC. Translation gives CSVGAVLVETQYF.